Below are 26 T cell receptor beta chains sequenced from a single sample in a study of blood T cells in healthy people across ages. With a J-beta primer mix and a sample-barcoded 5' primer, a second PCR ran roughly 6 to 12 cycles. TCRdb reprocessed the 5' RACE reads via MiXCR and lists one record per CDR3 protein. The data hold about 1.5 million distinct CDR3 sequences, with under 55% observed a single time. Sequencing was performed on blood. The receptors come from a woman under 30 in good health.

This clonotype was picked up a small number of times. The rearrangement joins TRBV28 to TRBJ2-5, with 8 nucleotides matching TRBD2. The J call may be mistaken, given a closer DNA end match to TRBJ2-7. CDR3 length equals 15 residues. Germline V gene data show CDR1 as MDHEN and CDR2 as SYDVKM. The CDR3 DNA reads TGTGCCAGCAGTTTATTTGCGGGAGGCGGGTACGAGCAGTACTTC. Translated: CASSLFAGGGYEQYF.

The chain couples TRBV20-1 to TRBJ2-7; no firm D call. The CDR3 is 13 amino acids. V lost 5 bases and J lost 2, with 13 bases in between. In germline, CDR1 is DFQATT, CDR2 SNEGSKA (reference sequence). This chain's CDR3 is CSASRTATYEQYF. The CDR3 coding sequence is TGCAGTGCTTCCCGGACGGCGACCTACGAGCAGTACTTC.

A single count supports this clonotype. A read error may be the cause here, since a much bigger clone is one base away. The rearrangement joins TRBV3-1 to TRBJ2-6, with TRBD1 as a possible D gene (5 bases). This CDR3 has 13 residues. CDR1 and CDR2 from the germline V gene are LGHDT and YNNKEL (reference sequence). The chain's CDR3 is CASSQAGANVPTF. The CDR3 coding sequence is TGTGCCAGCAGCCAAGCTGGGGCCAACGTCCCGACTTTC. Full variable domain (remainder filled in from reference TRBV3-1 and TRBJ2-6): DTAVSQTPKYLVTQMGNDKSIKCEQNLGHDTMYWYKQDSKKFLKIMFSYNNKELIINETVPNRFSPKSPDKAHLNLHINSLELGDSAVYFCASSQAGANVPTFGAGSRLTVL.

The chain combines TRBV6-2 or TRBV6-3 with TRBJ2-1, with D possibly TRBD2 on 6 matching bases. V lost 6 bases, J lost 0 bases, and 12 bases lay in between. This CDR3 comprises 15 residues. Looked up from germline, CDR1 is MNHEY and CDR2 is SVGEGT. The CDR3 DNA reads TGTGCCAGCAGGCGGGACGGAAGCTCCTACAATGAGCAGTTCTTC. Translation: CASRRDGSSYNEQFF.

Notes on this clonotype: An end of the junction differs from the germline gene, which may be a read error. This sequence joins TRBV7-7 and TRBJ2-5; D ambiguous. CDR1 SSHAT and CDR2 FNYEAQ come from the germline V gene (reference sequence). This CDR3 region has 12 residues. The CDR3 spells CASSLDQDEQYF. The CDR3 DNA sequence: TGTGCTAGCAGCTTAGATCAAGATGAGCAGTACTTC.

This clonotype was observed a handful of times. The CDR3 is CASSLMTGGETQYF. The CDR3, as DNA: TGTGCCAGCAGCTTAATGACAGGAGGGGAGACCCAGTACTTC. This sequence joins TRBV7-9 and TRBJ2-5; TRBD1 or TRBD2 may be the D gene (6 bases each). The CDR3 is 14 residues long. Germline CDR1 and CDR2: SEHNR and FQNEAQ (reference sequence). V was pared by 2 bases and J by 5 bases, with 12 bases between.

This clonotype was seen more than once but under ten times. V usage is TRBV28 and J usage is TRBJ2-5, with no clear D. Germline loops: CDR1 MDHEN, CDR2 SYDVKM. This CDR3 is 16 amino acids long. V gave up 4 bases and J gave up 1 base, with 16 bases separating them. The CDR3 loop reads CASSSVSGGFQETQYF. In DNA form, the CDR3 reads TGTGCCAGCAGTTCCGTTTCGGGCGGATTCCAAGAGACCCAGTACTTC.

This clonotype is a singleton in its sample. The chain employs TRBV4-2 and TRBJ2-1; D gene unclear. This CDR3 spans 15 amino acids. Germline CDR1 is LGHNA and CDR2 is YNFKEQ. Trimming removed 3 bases from V and 15 bases from J, with 24 bases in between. The CDR3 spells CASSHNTKAGTVAFF. Here the CDR3 DNA reads TGTGCCAGCAGCCACAATACTAAGGCCGGCACAGTGGCGTTCTTC.

This chain joins TRBV3-1 and TRBJ2-1, with 10 bases that match TRBD2. CDR1 and CDR2 (germline): LGHDT, YNNKEL (reference sequence). Trimming at V came to 4 bases and at J to 7 bases, leaving 10 bases not matched to a gene. The CDR3 contains 16 residues. The DNA of the CDR3 is TGTGCCAGCAGCCCACCCGGGACTAGCGTGGGGAATGAGCAGTTCTTC. This gives the protein CASSPPGTSVGNEQFF.

This clonotype has only a few counts. This chain connects TRBV12-3 or TRBV12-4 to TRBJ2-5; 7 nucleotides agree with TRBD1. CDR3 size: 16 residues. Trimming at V came to 6 bases and at J to 0 bases, leaving 10 bases not matched to a gene. The CDR3 is CASRYSGQRYQETQYF. Written as DNA, the CDR3 is TGTGCCAGCAGATACTCGGGACAGCGGTACCAAGAGACCCAGTACTTC.

This clonotype has ten or more counts. CDR3 DNA: TGTGCCAGCAGTATGACAGGACCCTATGGCTACACCTTC. Translation: CASSMTGPYGYTF. The chain combines TRBV6-1 with TRBJ1-2; TRBD1 is a possible D gene (6 bases). Trimming left V 5 bases short and J 4 bases short, with 11 bases between. Germline V gives CDR1 MNHNS, CDR2 SASEGT. This CDR3 has 13 amino acids.

This chain connects TRBV20-1 to TRBJ1-5, with a possible D match to TRBD1 (6 bases). Per the germline V gene, CDR1 is DFQATT and CDR2 is SNEGSKA (reference sequence). The CDR3 is made up of 13 amino acids. The V and J ends lost 7 bases and 6 bases respectively, with 16 bases between them. CDR3 sequence: CSGSRGRGQPQHF. DNA of the CDR3: TGCAGTGGGAGCAGGGGTCGGGGTCAGCCCCAGCATTTT.

The chain uses TRBV20-1 and TRBJ2-2; D might be TRBD1 (6 bases). CDR3 length: 15 amino acids. V was cut by 2 bases and J by 1 base, with 11 bases left in between. The germline V gene encodes CDR1 DFQATT and CDR2 SNEGSKA (reference sequence). Here the CDR3 DNA reads TGCAGTGCTAGACAGGGGATTCTGAACACCGGGGAGCTGTTTTTT. The encoded protein is CSARQGILNTGELFF.

This clonotype was counted many times. The CDR3 loop is CASSLAVYNEQFF. As DNA, the CDR3 is TGTGCCAGCAGCTTAGCTGTGTACAATGAGCAGTTCTTC. The J gene is TRBJ2-1, the V gene TRBV7-9; D remains ambiguous. The CDR3 is 13 residues long. V was clipped by 0 bases and J by 4 bases, with 4 bases between them. The germline V gene encodes CDR1 SEHNR and CDR2 FQNEAQ (reference sequence).

This clonotype was recorded a few times. V and J are TRBV12-3 or TRBV12-4 and TRBJ1-2; D is perhaps TRBD1 (6 bases). Trimming took off 7 bases at V and 4 bases at J, with 19 bases between the two ends. The CDR3 is made up of 15 amino acids. The CDR3 protein is CASTPGGPGVYGYTF. DNA of the CDR3: TGTGCCAGCACTCCTGGGGGCCCGGGGGTCTATGGCTACACCTTC.

V and J are TRBV28 and TRBJ2-3, with a possible D match to TRBD1 (5 bases). Germline loops: CDR1 MDHEN, CDR2 SYDVKM. V was pared by 6 bases and J by 5 bases, with 18 bases between. The CDR3 totals 15 residues. The CDR3 region is CASSEAGLGEDTQYF. CDR3 bases: TGTGCCAGCAGCGAAGCAGGTTTAGGGGAAGATACGCAGTATTTT.

The chain combines TRBV4-1 with TRBJ1-1; 7 nucleotides line up with TRBD1. Germline V gives CDR1 MGHRA, CDR2 YSYEKL. The CDR3 sequence is 16 residues long. The V and J ends lost 6 bases and 5 bases, in that order; junction bases with no gene match: 15. CDR3 sequence: CASSQSRTGITTEAFF. The CDR3 DNA follows: TGCGCCAGCAGTCAGTCACGGACAGGAATAACGACTGAAGCTTTCTTT.

This clonotype has only a few counts. The CDR3 region is CAIASGTNEQFF. As DNA, the CDR3 is TGTGCCATCGCTAGCGGGACCAATGAGCAGTTCTTC. The genes are TRBV15 and TRBJ2-1; TRBD2 matches at 9 bases. The ends lost 10 bases at V and 6 bases at J; junction bases unmatched: 4. The CDR3 sequence is 12 residues long. CDR1 is LNHNV, CDR2 YYDKDF, per germline (reference sequence).

The chain links TRBV2 to TRBJ1-1; 7 bases match TRBD1. Losses at the gene ends were 6 bases for V and 3 bases for J; bases not matched to a gene: 1. Germline values: CDR1 SNHLY, CDR2 FYNNEI. The length of the CDR3 is 12 residues. The CDR3 coding sequence is TGTGCCAGCAGAGGGACAGACACTGAAGCTTTCTTT. Its translation: CASRGTDTEAFF. The entire variable domain, with the rest obtained from reference TRBV2 and TRBJ1-1, is as follows: EPEVTQTPSHQVTQMGQEVILRCVPISNHLYFYWYRQILGQKVEFLVSFYNNEISEKSEIFDDQFSVERPDGSNFTLKIRSTKLEDSAMYFCASRGTDTEAFFGQGTRLTVV.

J is TRBJ2-7 and V is TRBV6-6, with D possibly TRBD1 on 5 matching bases. Deletions cut 6 bases from V and 2 bases from J, with 11 bases between. Germline CDR1 reads MNHNY; CDR2 reads SVGAGI (reference sequence). The CDR3 covers 13 residues. CDR3 nucleotide sequence: TGTGCCAGCAGGACAGAGGACCCCTACGAGCAGTACTTC. This codes for CASRTEDPYEQYF.

This clonotype has ten or more counts. J is TRBJ2-7 and V is TRBV7-2; D gene uncertain. Trimming removed 2 bases at V and 3 bases at J, with 2 bases between. Germline V gene lookup returns CDR1 SGHTA and CDR2 FQGNSA. The CDR3 consists of 11 residues. The CDR3, as DNA: TGTGCCAGCAGCTTACACTACGAGCAGTACTTC. It translates to CASSLHYEQYF.

The rearrangement joins TRBV19 to TRBJ2-1; 9 positions match TRBD1. Germline V gene data show CDR1 as LNHDA and CDR2 as SQIVND (reference sequence). This CDR3 has 14 residues. The J segment lost 8 bases and the V segment lost 7 bases, leaving 9 bases of the junction unmatched. The CDR3 region is CASTIRTGAHEQFF. CDR3 sequence (DNA): TGTGCCAGTACCATCCGGACAGGGGCCCATGAGCAGTTCTTC.

CDR3 DNA: TGTGCCAGCAGCGATCCCCCGGGACAGGGGATCCATCAGCCCCAGCATTTT. Translated: CASSDPPGQGIHQPQHF. The chain recombines TRBV7-8 with TRBJ1-5; 10 bases are a match to TRBD1. The germline V gene encodes CDR1 SGHVS and CDR2 FQNEAQ. J was trimmed by 5 bases and V by 5 bases; bases with no gene match: 12. This CDR3 region has 17 residues.

This sequence joins TRBV7-2 and TRBJ2-1; 7 nucleotides agree with TRBD2. CDR1 is SGHTA, CDR2 FQGNSA, per germline. The V and J ends lost 7 bases and 0 bases, in that order; junction bases with no gene match: 9. The CDR3 has 16 residues. CDR3 sequence: CASNLGGEGSYNEQFF. CDR3 sequence (DNA): TGTGCCAGCAACCTGGGGGGGGAGGGCTCCTACAATGAGCAGTTCTTC.

This clonotype was picked up a small number of times. This chain uses TRBV4-3 with TRBJ1-4, with TRBD1 as a possible D gene (6 bases). Trimming stripped 0 bases from V and 8 bases from J, with 16 bases between. The CDR3 totals 16 residues. Germline assignment: CDR1 LGHNA and CDR2 YSLEER. CDR3 nucleotides: TGCGCCAGCAGCCAAGAATGGGGGACACCAAGGGAAAAACTGTTTTTT. Translating it yields CASSQEWGTPREKLFF.

The chain joins TRBV29-1 to TRBJ1-2; 9 bases are a match to TRBD1. After removal of 7 bases from V and 4 bases from J, the junction contained 7 bases not matched to a gene. The length of the CDR3 is 13 residues. CDR1 SQVTM and CDR2 ANQGSEA come from the germline V gene. The CDR3: CSAGGTGFYGYTF. CDR3 sequence (DNA): TGCAGCGCCGGCGGGACAGGGTTCTATGGCTACACCTTC. The full variable domain, its missing parts supplied by reference TRBV29-1 and TRBJ1-2, is SAVISQKPSRDICQRGTSLTIQCQVDSQVTMMFWYRQQPGQSLTLIATANQGSEATYESGFVIDKFPISRPNLTFSTLTVSNMSPEDSSIYLCSAGGTGFYGYTFGSGTRLTVV.